A selection of T cell receptor beta chains follows, all from one sample in a study of chemoradiotherapy in HPV16-positive cancers. Assay: immunoSEQ multiplex PCR; the TCRdb copy retains only in-frame clones and omits some. Of 8,400 or so clones in the sample, around three quarters are singletons; the top ten hold approximately 8.8%. This specimen was collected from a patient who underwent chemoradiotherapy. These receptor sequences come from a human donor with HPV-associated anogenital cancer. Both conserved end residues are part of each CDR3. Each record gives: V gene, D gene, clone size, J gene, CDR3 protein, CDR3 DNA. A D gene is named only where the DNA matches it firmly. Expanded clones get a size class; other rows say once, few or many, or leave the size out.

>TRBV4-3|TRBD1|few|TRBJ1-6
CASSLDRVGNSPLHF
TGCGCCAGCAGCCTCGACAGGGTGGGAAATTCACCCCTCCACTTT
>TRBV10-3|NA|NA|TRBJ1-5
CAISDGVNQPQHF
TGTGCCATCAGTGATGGGGTTAATCAGCCCCAGCATTTT
>TRBV6-6|NA|NA|TRBJ1-2
CASRKPSRNYGYTF
TGTGCCAGCCGCAAACCCTCAAGAAACTATGGCTACACCTTC
>TRBV30|NA|NA|TRBJ1-4
CAWSDTGYSNEKLFF
TGTGCCTGGAGTGATACTGGATATTCTAATGAAAAACTGTTTTTT
>TRBV5-3|NA|NA|TRBJ2-1
CARSLSAPGSVWNEQFF
TGTGCCAGAAGCTTAAGCGCGCCCGGGAGTGTGTGGAATGAGCAGTTCTTC
>TRBV7-9|NA|NA|TRBJ2-3
CASSPTLDTQYF
TGTGCCAGCAGCCCCACCCTAGATACGCAGTATTTT
>TRBV4-1|NA|NA|TRBJ2-2
CASSPLRGELFF
TGCGCCAGCAGCCCCCTGAGGGGGGAGCTGTTTTTT
>TRBV19|TRBD1|NA|TRBJ1-2
CATRQGLNYGYTF
TGTGCCACAAGACAGGGGTTGAACTATGGCTACACCTTC
>TRBV29-1|NA|few|TRBJ2-2
CSVASHTGELFF
TGCAGCGTTGCGTCTCACACCGGGGAGCTGTTTTTT
>TRBV7-3|TRBD2|NA|TRBJ2-3
CASSLGVAGGTDTQYF
TGTGCCAGCAGCTTAGGGGTAGCGGGCGGCACAGATACGCAGTATTTT
>TRBV2|NA|NA|TRBJ2-4
CASSEVGVAKNIQYF
TGTGCCAGCAGTGAAGTGGGCGTAGCCAAAAACATTCAGTACTTC
>TRBV15|NA|NA|TRBJ1-4
CATSFATNEKLFF
TGTGCCACCAGCTTTGCAACTAATGAAAAACTGTTTTTT
>TRBV7-2|NA|NA|TRBJ2-5
CASSLRGSSQETQYF
TGTGCCAGCAGCCTACGTGGCAGTTCCCAAGAGACCCAGTACTTC
>TRBV7-9|TRBD2|NA|TRBJ2-3
CASSLYPGLETSDTQYF
TGTGCCAGCAGCTTGTACCCGGGACTAGAAACGTCAGATACGCAGTATTTT
>TRBV28|NA|NA|TRBJ2-7
CASSFLISTGPYEQYF
TGTGCCAGCAGTTTCCTAATCTCGACAGGTCCCTACGAGCAGTACTTC
>TRBV6-1|TRBD2|NA|TRBJ2-2
CASSEELLAGGRTGELFF
TGTGCCAGCAGTGAAGAGTTGTTAGCGGGAGGGCGGACCGGGGAGCTGTTTTTT
>TRBV7-9|NA|NA|TRBJ2-2
CASSSSLAVHTNTGELFF
TGTGCCAGCAGCTCCTCCCTCGCGGTACATACGAACACCGGGGAGCTGTTTTTT
>TRBV19|NA|few|TRBJ2-1
CASSIQSRGNEQFF
TGTGCCAGTAGTATCCAATCTAGGGGCAATGAGCAGTTCTTC
>TRBV9|NA|NA|TRBJ2-7
CASSVGGSPYEQYF
TGTGCCAGCAGCGTTGGAGGGTCCCCCTACGAGCAGTACTTC
>TRBV10-1|NA|NA|TRBJ2-5
CASSEALQETQYF
TGCGCCAGCAGTGAGGCCCTGCAAGAGACCCAGTACTTC
>TRBV9|NA|few|TRBJ1-5
CARETERFQPQHF
TGTGCCAGAGAAACGGAGAGATTTCAGCCCCAGCATTTT
>TRBV11-2|TRBD2|NA|TRBJ2-3
CASRFRGTSGSFTDTQYF
TGTGCCAGCAGATTCAGGGGGACTAGCGGGAGCTTCACAGATACGCAGTATTTT
>TRBV27|NA|NA|TRBJ1-2
CASFAPGRGNYGYTF
TGTGCCAGCTTTGCCCCGGGACGCGGAAACTATGGCTACACCTTC
>TRBV5-1|NA|NA|TRBJ1-6
CASSNSGPYNSPLHF
TGCGCCAGCAGCAACTCGGGGCCTTATAATTCACCCCTCCACTTT
>TRBV27|NA|NA|TRBJ2-7
CASSIGRDYEQYF
TGTGCCAGCAGTATCGGACGGGACTACGAGCAGTACTTC
>TRBV19|NA|once|TRBJ1-5
CASSIEGDQPQHF
TGTGCCAGTAGTATAGAGGGGGACCAGCCCCAGCATTTT